The clone carrying this T cell receptor beta chain was picked up a small number of times. Patients chosen for sequencing had shown CD8+CD57+ cell expansion by flow cytometry. CDR3 and TCR beta VDJ profiling relied on a genomic DNA template. TCRdb passed the reads through MiXCR, listing each CDR3 protein once. The data contain approximately 470,000 distinct CDR3 sequences, about a third of them singletons. This record comes from a study of CD8+CD57+ T cells in acquired aplastic anemia. Germline V lookup: CDR1 SGHAT, CDR2 FQNNGV. The germline V and J ends were trimmed by 3 bases and 4 bases, with 15 bases remaining between them. CDR3 length equals 15 residues.

The specimen sequenced was sorted CD4+, CD8+, or CD8+CD57+ T cells (not recorded which) from PBMCs. This TCR derives from a human donor with aplastic anemia. The chain recombines TRBV11-2 with TRBJ1-2; D possibly corresponds to TRBD1 (6 bases). CDR3 nucleotide sequence: TGTGCCAGCAGCTTTACAGGGTCATTAAGCTATGGCTACACCTTC. Translation gives CASSFTGSLSYGYTF. The variable domain in full, completed from reference TRBV11-2 and TRBJ1-2, reads EAGVAQSPRYKIIEKRQSVAFWCNPISGHATLYWYQQILGQGPKLLIQFQNNGVVDDSQLPKDRFSAERLKGVDSTLKIQPAKLEDSAVYLCASSFTGSLSYGYTFGSGTRLTVV.